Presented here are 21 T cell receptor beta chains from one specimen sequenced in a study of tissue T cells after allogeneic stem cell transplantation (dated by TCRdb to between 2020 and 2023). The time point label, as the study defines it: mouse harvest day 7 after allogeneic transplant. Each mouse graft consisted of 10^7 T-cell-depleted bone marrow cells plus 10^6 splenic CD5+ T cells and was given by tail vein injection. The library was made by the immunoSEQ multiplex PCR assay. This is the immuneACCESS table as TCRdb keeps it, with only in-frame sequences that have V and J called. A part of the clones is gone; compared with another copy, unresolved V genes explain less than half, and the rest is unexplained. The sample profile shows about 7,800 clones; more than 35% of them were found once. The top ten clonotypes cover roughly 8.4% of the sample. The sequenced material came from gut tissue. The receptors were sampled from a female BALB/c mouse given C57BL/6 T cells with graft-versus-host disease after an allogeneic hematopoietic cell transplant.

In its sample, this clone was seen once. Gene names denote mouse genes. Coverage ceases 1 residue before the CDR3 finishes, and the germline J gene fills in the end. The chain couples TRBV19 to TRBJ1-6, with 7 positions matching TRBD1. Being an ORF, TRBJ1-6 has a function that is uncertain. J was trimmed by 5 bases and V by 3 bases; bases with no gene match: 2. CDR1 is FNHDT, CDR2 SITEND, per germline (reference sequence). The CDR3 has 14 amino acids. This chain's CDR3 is CASSTRGDNSPLYF. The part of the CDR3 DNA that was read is TGTGCCAGCAGTACCAGGGGGGATAATTCGCCCCTCTAC.

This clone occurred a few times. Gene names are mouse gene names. The CDR3 bases that were read are TGTGCCAGCAGTCTGGGGGTTAGTCAAAACACCTTGTAC. This gives the protein CASSLGVSQNTLY. The full-length CDR3 reads as CASSLGVSQNTLYF. The V and J genes are TRBV26 and TRBJ2-4; D is ambiguous. The CDR3 end falls 1 residue outside the read, so it is completed with the germline J gene. The germline V and J ends were trimmed by 2 bases and 0 bases, with 6 bases remaining between them. The CDR3 length is 14 residues. Germline V gene lookup returns CDR1 KGHPV and CDR2 FQNQEV (reference sequence).

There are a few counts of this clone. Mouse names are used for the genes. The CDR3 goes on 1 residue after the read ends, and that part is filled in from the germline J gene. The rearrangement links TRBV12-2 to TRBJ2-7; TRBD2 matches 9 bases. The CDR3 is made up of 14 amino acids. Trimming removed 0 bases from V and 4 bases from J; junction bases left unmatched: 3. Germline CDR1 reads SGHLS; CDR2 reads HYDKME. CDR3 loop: CASSLETGGYEQYF. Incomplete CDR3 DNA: TGTGCCAGCTCTCTCGAAACTGGGGGGTATGAACAGTAC.

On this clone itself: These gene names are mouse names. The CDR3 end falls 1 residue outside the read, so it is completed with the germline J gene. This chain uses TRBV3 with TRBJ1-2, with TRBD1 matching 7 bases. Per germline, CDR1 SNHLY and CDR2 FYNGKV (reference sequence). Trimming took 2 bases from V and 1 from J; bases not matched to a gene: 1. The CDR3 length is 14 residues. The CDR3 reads CASSLWTGNSDYTF. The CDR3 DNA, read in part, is TGTGCCAGCAGCTTATGGACAGGAAACTCCGACTACACC. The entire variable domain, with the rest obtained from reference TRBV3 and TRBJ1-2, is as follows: GPKVLQIPSHQIIDMGQMVTLNCDPVSNHLYFYWYKQILGQQMEFLVNFYNGKVMEKSKLFKDQFSVERPDGSYFTLKIQPTALEDSAVYFCASSLWTGNSDYTFGSGTRLLVI.

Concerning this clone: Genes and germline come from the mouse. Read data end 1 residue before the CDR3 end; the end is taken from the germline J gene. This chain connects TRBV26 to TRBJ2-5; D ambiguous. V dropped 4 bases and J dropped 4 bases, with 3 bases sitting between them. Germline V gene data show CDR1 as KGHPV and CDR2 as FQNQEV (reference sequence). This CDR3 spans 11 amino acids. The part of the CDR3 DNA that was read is TGTGCCAGCAGTCCCAAAGACACCCAGTAC. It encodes CASSPKDTQY. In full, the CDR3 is CASSPKDTQYF.

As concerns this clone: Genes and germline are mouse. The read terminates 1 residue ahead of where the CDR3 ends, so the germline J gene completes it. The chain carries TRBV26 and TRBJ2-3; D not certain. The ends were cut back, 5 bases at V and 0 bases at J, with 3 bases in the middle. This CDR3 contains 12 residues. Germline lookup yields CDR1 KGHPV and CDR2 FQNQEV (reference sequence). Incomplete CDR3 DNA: TGTGCCAGCAGTACAAGTGCAGAAACGCTGTAT. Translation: CASSTSAETLY. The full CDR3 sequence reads CASSTSAETLYF.

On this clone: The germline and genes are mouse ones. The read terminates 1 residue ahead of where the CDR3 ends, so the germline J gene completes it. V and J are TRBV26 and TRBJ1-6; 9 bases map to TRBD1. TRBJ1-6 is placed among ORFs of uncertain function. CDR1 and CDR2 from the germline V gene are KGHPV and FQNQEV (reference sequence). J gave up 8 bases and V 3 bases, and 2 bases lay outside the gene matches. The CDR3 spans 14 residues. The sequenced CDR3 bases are TGTGCCAGCAGTCTCCGGGACAGGGATTCGCCCCTCTAC. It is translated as CASSLRDRDSPLY. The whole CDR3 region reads CASSLRDRDSPLYF.

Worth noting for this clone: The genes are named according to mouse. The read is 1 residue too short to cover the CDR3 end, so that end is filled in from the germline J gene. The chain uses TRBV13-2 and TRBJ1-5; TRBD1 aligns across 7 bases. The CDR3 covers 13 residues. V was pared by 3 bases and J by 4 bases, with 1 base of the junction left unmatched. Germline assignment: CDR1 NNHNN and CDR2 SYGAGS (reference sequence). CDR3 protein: CASGGDSNQAPLF. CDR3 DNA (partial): TGTGCCAGCGGTGGGGACAGTAACCAGGCTCCGCTT.

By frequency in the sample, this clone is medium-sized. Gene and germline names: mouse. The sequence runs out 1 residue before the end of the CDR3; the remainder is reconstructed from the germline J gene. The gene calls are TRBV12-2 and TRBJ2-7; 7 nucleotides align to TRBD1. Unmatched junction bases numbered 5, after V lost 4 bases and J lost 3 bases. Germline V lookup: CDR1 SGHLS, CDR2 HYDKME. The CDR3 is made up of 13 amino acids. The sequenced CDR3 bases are TGTGCCAGCTCCCCGACAGGGTACTATGAACAGTAC. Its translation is CASSPTGYYEQY. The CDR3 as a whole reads CASSPTGYYEQYF.

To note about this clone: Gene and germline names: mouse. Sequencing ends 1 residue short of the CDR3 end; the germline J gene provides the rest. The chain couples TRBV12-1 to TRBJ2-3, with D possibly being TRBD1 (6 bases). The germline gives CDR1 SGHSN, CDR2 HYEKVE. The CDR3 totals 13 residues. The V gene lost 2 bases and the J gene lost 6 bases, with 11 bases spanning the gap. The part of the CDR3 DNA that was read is TGTGCCAGCTCTCCCCAGGGGTTGGAAACGCTGTAT. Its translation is CASSPQGLETLY. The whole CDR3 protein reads CASSPQGLETLYF.

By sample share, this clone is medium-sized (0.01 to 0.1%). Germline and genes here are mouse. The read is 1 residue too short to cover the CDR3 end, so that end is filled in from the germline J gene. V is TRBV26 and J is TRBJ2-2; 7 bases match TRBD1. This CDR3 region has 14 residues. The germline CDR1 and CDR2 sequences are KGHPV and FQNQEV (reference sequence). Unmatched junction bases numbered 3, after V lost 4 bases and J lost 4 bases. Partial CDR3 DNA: TGTGCCAGCAGTCGACAGGGTGGCACCGGGCAGCTCTAC. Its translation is CASSRQGGTGQLY. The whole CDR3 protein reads CASSRQGGTGQLYF.

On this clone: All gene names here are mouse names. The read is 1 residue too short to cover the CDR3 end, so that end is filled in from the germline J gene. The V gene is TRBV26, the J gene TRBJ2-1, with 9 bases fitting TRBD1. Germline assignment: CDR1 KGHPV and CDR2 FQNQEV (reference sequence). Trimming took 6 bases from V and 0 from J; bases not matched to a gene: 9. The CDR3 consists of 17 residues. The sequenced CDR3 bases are TGTGCCAGCAGCATTACAGGGGGCTTTTATAACTATGCTGAGCAGTTC. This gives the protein CASSITGGFYNYAEQF. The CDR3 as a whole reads CASSITGGFYNYAEQFF. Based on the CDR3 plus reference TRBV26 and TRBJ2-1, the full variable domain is NSKVIQTPRYLVKGQGQKAKMRCIPEKGHPVVFWYQQNKNNEFKFLINFQNQEVLQQIDMTEKRFSAECPSNSPCSLEIQSSEAGDSALYLCASSITGGFYNYAEQFFGPGTRLTVL.

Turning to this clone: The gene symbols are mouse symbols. The chain's CDR3 is CASGEPGQDSGNTLYF. The covered CDR3 bases are TGTGCCAGCGGTGAACCGGGACAGGATTCTGGAAATACGCTCTAT. The chain links TRBV13-2 to TRBJ1-3; TRBD1 agrees at 8 bases. The read is 1 residue too short to cover the CDR3 end, so that end is filled in from the germline J gene. Per the germline V gene, CDR1 is NNHNN and CDR2 is SYGAGS (reference sequence). The CDR3 consists of 16 residues. V lost 2 bases and J lost 0; bases outside the gene matches: 4.

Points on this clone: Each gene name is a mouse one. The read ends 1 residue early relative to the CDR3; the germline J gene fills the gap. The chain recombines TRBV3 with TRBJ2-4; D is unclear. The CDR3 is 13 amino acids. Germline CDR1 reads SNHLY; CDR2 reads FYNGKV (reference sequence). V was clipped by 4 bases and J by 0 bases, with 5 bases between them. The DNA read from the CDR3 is TGTGCCAGCAGCTACAATAGTCAAAACACCTTGTAC. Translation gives CASSYNSQNTLY. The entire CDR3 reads CASSYNSQNTLYF.

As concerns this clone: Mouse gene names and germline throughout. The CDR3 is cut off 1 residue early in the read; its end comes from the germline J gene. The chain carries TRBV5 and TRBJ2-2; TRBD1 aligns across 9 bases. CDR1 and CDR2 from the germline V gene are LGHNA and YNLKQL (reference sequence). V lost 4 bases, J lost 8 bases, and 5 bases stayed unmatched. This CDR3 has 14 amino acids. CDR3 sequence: CASSPHRGLGQLYF. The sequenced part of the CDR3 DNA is TGTGCCAGCAGCCCCCACAGGGGGCTGGGGCAGCTCTAC.

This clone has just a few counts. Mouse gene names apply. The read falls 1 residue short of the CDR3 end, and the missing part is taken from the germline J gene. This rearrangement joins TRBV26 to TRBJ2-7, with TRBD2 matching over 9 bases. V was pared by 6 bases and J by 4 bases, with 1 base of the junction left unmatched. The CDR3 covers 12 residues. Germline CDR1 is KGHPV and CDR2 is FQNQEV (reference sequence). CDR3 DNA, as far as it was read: TGTGCCAGCAGGGACTGGGGTTATGAACAGTAC. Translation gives CASRDWGYEQY. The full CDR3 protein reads CASRDWGYEQYF.

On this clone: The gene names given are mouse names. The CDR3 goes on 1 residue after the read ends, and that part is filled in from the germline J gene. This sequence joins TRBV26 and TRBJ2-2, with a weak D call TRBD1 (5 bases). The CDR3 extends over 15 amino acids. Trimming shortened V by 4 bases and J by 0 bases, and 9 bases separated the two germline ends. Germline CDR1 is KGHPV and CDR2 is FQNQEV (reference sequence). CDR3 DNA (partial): TGTGCCAGCAGTCCCCGGACATCAAACACCGGGCAGCTCTAC. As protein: CASSPRTSNTGQLY. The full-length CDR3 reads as CASSPRTSNTGQLYF.

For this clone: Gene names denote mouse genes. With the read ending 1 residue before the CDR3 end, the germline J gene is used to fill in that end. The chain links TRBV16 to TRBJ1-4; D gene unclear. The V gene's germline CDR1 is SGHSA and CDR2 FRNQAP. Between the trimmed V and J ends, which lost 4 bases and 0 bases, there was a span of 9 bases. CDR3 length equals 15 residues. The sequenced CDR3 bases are TGTGCAAGCAGCTCTCGGACGGTTTCCAACGAAAGATTATTT. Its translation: CASSSRTVSNERLF. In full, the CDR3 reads CASSSRTVSNERLFF.

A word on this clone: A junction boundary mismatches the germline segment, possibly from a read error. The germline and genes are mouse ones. The CDR3 bases that were read are TGTGCCAGCAGTGGGGACAGGGGGAGGGAACAGTAC. This gives the protein CASSGDRGREQY. The CDR3 in full is CASSGDRGREQYF. This sequence joins TRBV29 and TRBJ2-7, with 11 bases lining up with TRBD1. The read comes to an end 1 residue before the CDR3 does, leaving the germline J gene to fill in the end. This CDR3 comprises 13 residues. Germline CDR1 is MSHET and CDR2 is SYDVDS.

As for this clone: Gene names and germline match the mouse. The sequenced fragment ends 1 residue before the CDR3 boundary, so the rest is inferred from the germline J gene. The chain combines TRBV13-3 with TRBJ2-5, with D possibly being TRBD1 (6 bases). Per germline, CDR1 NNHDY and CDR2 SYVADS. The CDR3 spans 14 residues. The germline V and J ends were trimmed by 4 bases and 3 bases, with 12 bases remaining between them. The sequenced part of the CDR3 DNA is TGTGCCAGCAGTCTGAGGGACAAACAAGACACCCAGTAC. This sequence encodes CASSLRDKQDTQY. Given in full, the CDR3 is CASSLRDKQDTQYF. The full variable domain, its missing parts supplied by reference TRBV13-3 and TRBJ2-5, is EAAVTQSPRSKVAVTGGKVTLSCHQTNNHDYMYWYRQDTGHGLRLIHYSYVADSTEKGDIPDGYKASRPSQENFSLILELASLSQTAVYFCASSLRDKQDTQYFGPGTRLLVL.

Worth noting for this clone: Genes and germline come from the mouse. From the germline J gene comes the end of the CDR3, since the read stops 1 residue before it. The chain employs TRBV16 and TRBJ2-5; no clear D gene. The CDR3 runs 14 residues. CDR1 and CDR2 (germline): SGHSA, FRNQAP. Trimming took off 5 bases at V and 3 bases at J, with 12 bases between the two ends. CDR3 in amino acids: CASSPLIGQDTQYF. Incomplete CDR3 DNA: TGTGCAAGCAGCCCCCTCATTGGGCAAGACACCCAGTAC.